Given below is one TCR beta chain in context. Its specificity is not known. The entry originates in a study of T-cell reconstitution after alpha-beta-depleted transplantation in children. Study conclusions and caveats: When one year had passed after transplant, most T-cell counts and diversity came from newly produced T cells. Several hundred expanded graft clones reportedly supplied alpha-beta T cells about two months after transplant. Some patients showed high day-60 TCRbeta diversity, which derived from surviving recipient T cells and thymic progenitors.

For TCRbeta, the library was prepared with unique molecular identifiers. TCRdb redid the calling of the PCR reads with MiXCR, one entry per CDR3 protein. The sample has 800,000 to 1,000,000 distinct CDR3 sequences; around 30% are singletons. The CDR3 contains 12 residues. The germline CDR1 and CDR2 sequences are DFQATT and SNEGSKA (reference sequence). Trimming cost V 3 bases and J 7 bases, with 13 bases left between them. The sequence derives from a boy in the first two years of life who had a stem cell transplant for SCID, so the T cells may come from the graft donor. This chain uses TRBV20-1 with TRBJ2-7, with D possibly TRBD1 on 5 matching bases. Here the sequenced sample was PBMCs, mostly from graft donor cells, taken 360 days after TCRalphabeta/CD19-depleted stem cell transplant. CDR3 nucleotide sequence: TGCAGTGCTAGGAGATTCAGGGAAGAGCAGTACTTC. This codes for CSARRFREEQYF.